Listed below are T cell receptor beta chains from one sample, sequenced in a study of cytomegalovirus exposure and HLA in healthy donors. Assay: immunoSEQ multiplex PCR; the TCRdb copy retains only in-frame clones and omits some. In the table there are approximately 140,000 clones, approximately 80% of which are singletons. The sample consisted of PBMCs. The receptors originated from a male donor in good health and CMV-seronegative. The CDR3 runs from the conserved cysteine through the conserved F or W. D genes are given only for firm matches. Size values are once, few and many counts, or a class for expanded clones, and some rows have none.

CDR3aa: CATTSRQQIGETQYF; CDR3nt: TGTGCCACCACCTCTCGACAGCAGATTGGGGAGACCCAGTACTTC; abundance: NA; v_gene: TRBV15; j_gene: TRBJ2-5; len: 15; d_gene: NA
CDR3aa: CASSPEGWRDTEAFF; CDR3nt: TGTGCCAGCAGCCCCGAGGGGTGGAGGGACACTGAAGCTTTCTTT; abundance: few; v_gene: TRBV9; j_gene: TRBJ1-1; len: 15; d_gene: NA
CDR3aa: CASSSPLAVPIGYGYTF; CDR3nt: TGTGCCAGCAGTTCCCCGCTCGCGGTACCTATTGGCTATGGCTACACCTTC; abundance: NA; v_gene: TRBV28; j_gene: TRBJ1-2; len: 17; d_gene: NA
CDR3aa: CASSLWGGISSGANYGYTF; CDR3nt: TGTGCCAGCAGTTTATGGGGGGGGATATCTAGTGGTGCGAACTATGGCTACACCTTC; abundance: NA; v_gene: TRBV28; j_gene: TRBJ1-2; len: 19; d_gene: NA
CDR3aa: CASSLAGGTKNIQYF; CDR3nt: TGCGCCAGCAGCTTGGCCGGAGGTACCAAAAACATTCAGTACTTC; abundance: NA; v_gene: TRBV5-1; j_gene: TRBJ2-4; len: 15; d_gene: NA
CDR3aa: CASSQPSGELFF; CDR3nt: TGCGCCAGCAGCCAACCGAGCGGGGAGCTGTTTTTT; abundance: NA; v_gene: TRBV5-1; j_gene: TRBJ2-2; len: 12; d_gene: NA
CDR3aa: CASSPGTSAKETQYF; CDR3nt: TGCGCCAGCAGCCCGGGGACTAGCGCCAAAGAGACCCAGTACTTC; abundance: few; v_gene: TRBV4-1; j_gene: TRBJ2-5; len: 15; d_gene: TRBD2
CDR3aa: CASSPGGGLNTEAFF; CDR3nt: TGTGCCAGCAGTCCGGGGGGGGGACTGAACACTGAAGCTTTCTTT; abundance: once; v_gene: TRBV7-8; j_gene: TRBJ1-1; len: 15; d_gene: NA
CDR3aa: CASSLKTPELSGANVLTF; CDR3nt: TGTGCCAGCAGTTTAAAGACTCCGGAGCTCTCTGGGGCCAACGTCCTGACTTTC; abundance: NA; v_gene: TRBV27; j_gene: TRBJ2-6; len: 18; d_gene: NA
CDR3aa: CASSEAGLAGETQYF; CDR3nt: TGTGCCAGCAGTGAAGCCGGGCTAGCGGGGGAGACCCAGTACTTC; abundance: NA; v_gene: TRBV2; j_gene: TRBJ2-5; len: 15; d_gene: TRBD2
CDR3aa: CASSLVSGGGDTQYF; CDR3nt: TGTGCCAGCAGCTTAGTTAGCGGGGGCGGAGATACGCAGTATTTT; abundance: few; v_gene: TRBV11-2; j_gene: TRBJ2-3; len: 15; d_gene: TRBD2
CDR3aa: CASNREATNEKLFF; CDR3nt: TGTGCCAGCAACAGGGAAGCAACTAATGAAAAACTGTTTTTT; abundance: NA; v_gene: TRBV2; j_gene: TRBJ1-4; len: 14; d_gene: NA
CDR3aa: CSVDPGLVTDTQYF; CDR3nt: TGCAGCGTTGATCCGGGACTAGTGACAGATACGCAGTATTTT; abundance: NA; v_gene: TRBV29-1; j_gene: TRBJ2-3; len: 14; d_gene: TRBD2
CDR3aa: CASSALFRGGNNEQFF; CDR3nt: TGCGCCAGCAGCGCCCTTTTCCGCGGGGGGAACAATGAGCAGTTCTTC; abundance: once; v_gene: TRBV4-1; j_gene: TRBJ2-1; len: 16; d_gene: TRBD2
CDR3aa: CASSLAFPSTDTQYF; CDR3nt: TGTGCCAGCAGCTTAGCGTTTCCCTCCACAGATACGCAGTATTTT; abundance: NA; v_gene: TRBV7-6; j_gene: TRBJ2-3; len: 15; d_gene: NA
CDR3aa: CASSALGVKISSYNEQFF; CDR3nt: TGTGCCAGCAGCGCGCTCGGGGTTAAAATAAGCTCCTACAATGAGCAGTTCTTC; abundance: NA; v_gene: TRBV9; j_gene: TRBJ2-1; len: 18; d_gene: NA
CDR3aa: CASSLNSGVLYEQYF; CDR3nt: TGTGCCAGCAGCTTGAATAGCGGGGTCCTCTACGAGCAGTACTTC; abundance: NA; v_gene: TRBV7-9; j_gene: TRBJ2-7; len: 15; d_gene: TRBD2
CDR3aa: CASSLGQFGYTF; CDR3nt: TGTGCCAGCAGCTTGGGACAGTTTGGCTACACCTTC; abundance: NA; v_gene: TRBV5-4; j_gene: TRBJ1-2; len: 12; d_gene: NA
CDR3aa: CSATVAADTEAFF; CDR3nt: TGCAGCGCAACCGTTGCGGCGGACACTGAAGCTTTCTTT; abundance: NA; v_gene: TRBV29-1; j_gene: TRBJ1-1; len: 13; d_gene: NA
CDR3aa: CAISDRGTGTEAFF; CDR3nt: TGTGCCATCAGTGATCGGGGTACGGGCACTGAAGCTTTCTTT; abundance: NA; v_gene: TRBV10-3; j_gene: TRBJ1-1; len: 14; d_gene: NA
CDR3aa: CASRAPNEKLFF; CDR3nt: TGTGCCAGCAGGGCACCTAATGAAAAACTGTTTTTT; abundance: NA; v_gene: TRBV6-6; j_gene: TRBJ1-4; len: 12; d_gene: NA
CDR3aa: CAGGDRKNYGYTF; CDR3nt: TGTGCCGGAGGGGACCGTAAAAACTATGGCTACACCTTC; abundance: NA; v_gene: TRBV30; j_gene: TRBJ1-2; len: 13; d_gene: NA
CDR3aa: CSVDRGSEAEAFF; CDR3nt: TGCAGCGTTGACAGGGGGTCAGAAGCTGAAGCTTTCTTT; abundance: NA; v_gene: TRBV29-1; j_gene: TRBJ1-1; len: 13; d_gene: TRBD1